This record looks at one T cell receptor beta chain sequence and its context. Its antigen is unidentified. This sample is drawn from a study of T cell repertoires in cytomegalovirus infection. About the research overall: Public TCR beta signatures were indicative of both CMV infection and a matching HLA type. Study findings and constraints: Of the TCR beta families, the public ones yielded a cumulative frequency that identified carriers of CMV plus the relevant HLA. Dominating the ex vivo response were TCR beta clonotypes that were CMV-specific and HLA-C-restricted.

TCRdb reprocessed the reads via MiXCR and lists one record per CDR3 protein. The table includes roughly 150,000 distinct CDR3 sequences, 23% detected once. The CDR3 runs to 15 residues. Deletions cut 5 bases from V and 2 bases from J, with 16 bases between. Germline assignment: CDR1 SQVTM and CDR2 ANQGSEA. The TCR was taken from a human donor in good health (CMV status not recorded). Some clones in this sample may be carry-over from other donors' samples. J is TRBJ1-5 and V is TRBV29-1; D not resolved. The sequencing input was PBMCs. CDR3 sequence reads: CSVTFSLGGNQPQHF. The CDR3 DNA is TGCAGCGTTACGTTCTCTCTCGGAGGCAATCAGCCCCAGCATTTT.